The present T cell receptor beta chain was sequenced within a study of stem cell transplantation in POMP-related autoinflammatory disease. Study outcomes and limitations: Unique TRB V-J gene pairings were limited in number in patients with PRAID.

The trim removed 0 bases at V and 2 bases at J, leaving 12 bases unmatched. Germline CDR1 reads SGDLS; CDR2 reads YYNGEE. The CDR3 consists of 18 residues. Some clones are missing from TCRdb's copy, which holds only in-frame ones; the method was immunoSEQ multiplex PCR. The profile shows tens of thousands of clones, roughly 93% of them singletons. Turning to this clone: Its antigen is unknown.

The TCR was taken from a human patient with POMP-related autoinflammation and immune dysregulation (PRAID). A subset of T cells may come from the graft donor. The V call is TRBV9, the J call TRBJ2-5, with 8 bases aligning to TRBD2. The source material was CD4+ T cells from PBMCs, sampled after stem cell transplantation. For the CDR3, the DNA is TGTGCCAGCAGCGTAGATAGCCCAATGGCTAGCGGGCAAGAGACCCAGTACTTC. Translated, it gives CASSVDSPMASGQETQYF.